This is a list of T cell receptor beta chains from one sample in a study of blood T cell repertoires in COVID-19. Produced via immunoSEQ multiplex PCR; TCRdb's table is partial and in-frame only. The data show 95,000 or so clones, roughly four fifths seen once. Sequencing used peripheral blood. The receptors were sampled from an older man with COVID-19, enrolled during active disease. Each CDR3 is given without its conserved first and last residue. D genes are given only for firm matches.

>TRBV11-1|-|TRBJ1-3
ASSFRQGQATIY
>TRBV6-2/TRBV6-3|TRBD2|TRBJ2-1
ASRPGLAGYNEQF
>TRBV4-1|TRBD1|TRBJ1-2
ASSQAGQLYGYT
>TRBV28|TRBD1|TRBJ1-4
ASSRPGQGAVDEKLF
>TRBV10-3|-|TRBJ1-3
AISEQTSGNTIY
>TRBV6-6|-|TRBJ1-5
ASSYGAQPYQPQH
>TRBV2|TRBD2|TRBJ2-1
ASSPIAGPYNEQF
>TRBV5-6|TRBD1|TRBJ1-4
ASSSGQVDSTNEKLF
>TRBV7-9|TRBD2|TRBJ2-5
ASSWGLAGGRETQY
>TRBV11-2|TRBD1|TRBJ2-5
ASSPTTGTARGETQY
>TRBV3-1/TRBV3-2|TRBD2|TRBJ2-1
ASSHGLATTNEQF
>TRBV6-2/TRBV6-3|TRBD1|TRBJ2-1
ASSDLQGAHYNEQF
>TRBV6-6|TRBD2|TRBJ2-2
ASKPLAGGQDGELF
>TRBV11-2|TRBD1|TRBJ1-1
ASSLGQGWDPEAF
>TRBV6-1|-|TRBJ1-5
ASSEGGGAQPQH
>TRBV6-2/TRBV6-3|-|TRBJ1-1
ASSYPTGNTEAF
>TRBV2|-|TRBJ2-3
ASMVSSGTDTQY
>TRBV3-1/TRBV3-2|-|TRBJ2-1
ASSPTGGWGNEQF
>TRBV24-1|TRBD1|TRBJ2-5
ATSDRWDRGRLGTQY
>TRBV27|-|TRBJ2-5
ASSLQAQETQY
>TRBV27|TRBD1|TRBJ1-5
ASSFGQGRARIQPQH
>TRBV5-1|TRBD2|TRBJ2-7
ASSLYGTSSYEQY
>TRBV11-2|TRBD1|TRBJ1-1
ASSSEDRGVSEAF
>TRBV14|-|TRBJ1-1
ASSLRGGMNTEAF
>TRBV3-1/TRBV3-2|TRBD2|TRBJ2-1
ASSPPGLAYNEQF
>TRBV7-6|-|TRBJ2-1
ASIGGGQF
>TRBV2|-|TRBJ1-5
ASSVYGDQPQH
>TRBV3-1/TRBV3-2|-|TRBJ1-2
ASSQGTPGGYT
>TRBV7-2|TRBD2|TRBJ2-5
ASSPRTSGETQY
>TRBV28|-|TRBJ1-2
ASSLWREGGYT
>TRBV30|TRBD1|TRBJ1-2
AWSVSGTGFVA
>TRBV3-1/TRBV3-2|TRBD2|TRBJ2-6
ASSRRSGRSSGANVLT
>TRBV20-1|-|TRBJ1-6
SASKTVSPLH
>TRBV19|TRBD1|TRBJ1-5
ASIKQGASNQPQH
>TRBV4-1|TRBD2|TRBJ2-3
ASSQDQGASGRVGTDTQY
>TRBV6-4|-|TRBJ1-1
ASSDQGSTEAF
>TRBV10-1|TRBD2|TRBJ2-1
ASSRTSGGIYNEQF
>TRBV2|TRBD1|TRBJ1-5
ASSRDRRGNQPQH
>TRBV6-6|TRBD1|TRBJ1-5
ASSYSGRGFNQPQH
>TRBV28|-|TRBJ1-2
ASSLLGGGAVRGYT
>TRBV5-4|-|TRBJ1-6
ASSYQTGRNSPLH